The 23 T cell receptor beta chains given below trace back to one sample, sequenced in a study of blood T cell repertoires in COVID-19. The table came from immunoSEQ multiplex PCR; TCRdb's copy has only in-frame clones and leaves some out. Of 200,000 or so clones listed, roughly four fifths are singletons. The specimen sequenced was peripheral blood. All receptors derive from a woman under 40 with acute or convalescent COVID-19.

The V call is TRBV25-1, the J call TRBJ1-5; the D gene is possibly TRBD1 (5 bases). The CDR3 is 12 amino acids. CDR1 is MGHDK, CDR2 SYGVNS, per germline. Trimming shortened V by 3 bases and J by 11 bases, and 11 bases separated the two germline ends. The CDR3 nucleotides are TGTGCCAGCAGTGAGGGGCACCTGGCCCAGCATTTT. This sequence encodes CASSEGHLAQHF.

V is TRBV7-2 and J is TRBJ2-7; 11 nucleotides line up with TRBD2. The V and J ends lost 3 bases and 5 bases, in that order; junction bases with no gene match: 3. This CDR3 comprises 14 residues. Germline CDR1 SGHTA, CDR2 FQGNSA. Here the CDR3 reads CASSFSGRAHEQYF. CDR3 nucleotide sequence: TGTGCCAGCAGCTTTAGCGGGAGGGCCCACGAGCAGTACTTC.

The CDR3 nucleotides are TGTGCCAGCAGCTTGGGGACAGGGAATTCACCCCTCCACTTT. As protein: CASSLGTGNSPLHF. The chain has TRBV7-3 and TRBJ1-6; 9 bases line up with TRBD1. The CDR3 length is 14 residues. Germline values: CDR1 SGHTA, CDR2 FQGTGA. V lost 3 bases to trimming and J lost 7 bases; unmatched junction nucleotides: 1.

This sequence joins TRBV29-1 and TRBJ2-5; a possible D gene is TRBD2 (5 bases). Trimming cost V 8 bases and J 4 bases, with 11 bases left between them. The CDR3 runs 11 residues. Germline V gene data show CDR1 as SQVTM and CDR2 as ANQGSEA. The CDR3 region has the DNA TGCAGCACTCGGGATGGAGAGACCCAGTACTTC. Protein: CSTRDGETQYF.

The V and J genes are TRBV4-2 and TRBJ1-2; TRBD1 aligns across 8 bases. Germline assignment: CDR1 LGHNA and CDR2 YNFKEQ. CDR3 size: 13 residues. J was trimmed by 3 bases and V by 7 bases; bases with no gene match: 4. The CDR3: CASNQGADYGYTF. Written as DNA, the CDR3 is TGTGCCAGCAACCAGGGGGCGGACTATGGCTACACCTTC.

V is TRBV15 and J is TRBJ1-2, with 7 nucleotides matching TRBD1. This CDR3 spans 15 amino acids. The J segment lost 1 base and the V segment lost 6 bases, leaving 8 bases of the junction unmatched. Looked up from germline, CDR1 is LNHNV and CDR2 is YYDKDF (reference sequence). The CDR3 DNA is TGTGCCACCAGTGACGGGACAGCTATTAACTATGGCTACACCTTC. It yields the protein CATSDGTAINYGYTF.

The V call is TRBV19, the J call TRBJ1-5; D is perhaps TRBD1 (5 bases). The CDR3 sequence is 12 residues long. Trimming took 8 bases from V and 7 from J, leaving 12 bases between them. The germline CDR1 and CDR2 sequences are LNHDA and SQIVND (reference sequence). Here the CDR3 DNA reads TGTGCCAGTCAACTCGGGGGACAGCCCCAGCATTTT. The encoded protein is CASQLGGQPQHF.

The chain carries TRBV15 and TRBJ1-2; a possible D gene is TRBD1 (5 bases). CDR1 LNHNV and CDR2 YYDKDF come from the germline V gene (reference sequence). Trimming took 3 bases from V and 4 from J, leaving 9 bases between them. The CDR3 is 13 amino acids. CDR3 in DNA: TGTGCCACCAGCAGGGACACGACCTATGGCTACACCTTC. It yields the protein CATSRDTTYGYTF.

This chain joins TRBV29-1 and TRBJ1-3; no definite D call. The V end lost 4 bases, the J end lost 0 bases, and 4 bases lay between the germline ends. This CDR3 region has 12 residues. From germline, CDR1 is SQVTM and CDR2 ANQGSEA. CDR3 sequence reads: CSVVISGNTIYF. CDR3 coding DNA: TGCAGCGTTGTAATCTCTGGAAACACCATATATTTT.

The V gene is TRBV21-1, the J gene TRBJ1-1; the table's D call TRBD1 went unverified against the DNA. TRBV21-1 is a recognized pseudogene. The CDR3 covers 16 residues. CDR3 region: CASSTGQGALTTEAFF. The CDR3 nucleotides read TGTGCCAGCAGCACGGGACAGGGGGCTCTCACTACTGAAGCTTTCTTT.

Concerning this clone: Other DNA sequences within the sample encode an identical CDR3. The chain couples TRBV12-3 or TRBV12-4 to TRBJ2-1; 8 nucleotides match TRBD2. J was trimmed by 5 bases and V by 6 bases; bases with no gene match: 3. The CDR3 consists of 13 residues. The CDR3: CASRLGLDNEQFF. Here the CDR3 DNA reads TGTGCCAGCAGATTGGGACTAGACAATGAGCAGTTCTTC.

This clone was found a few times. V and J are TRBV2 and TRBJ1-2, with TRBD1 matching 7 bases. V trimming: 4 bases; J trimming: 4 bases; junction bases outside the gene matches: 12. CDR1 SNHLY and CDR2 FYNNEI come from the germline V gene. This CDR3 has 16 amino acids. The CDR3 coding sequence is TGTGCCAGCAGTGCCCAGGTCGGGACAGACCCCTATGGCTACACCTTC. This sequence encodes CASSAQVGTDPYGYTF. Drawing the rest from reference TRBV2 and TRBJ1-2, the complete variable domain is EPEVTQTPSHQVTQMGQEVILRCVPISNHLYFYWYRQILGQKVEFLVSFYNNEISEKSEIFDDQFSVERPDGSNFTLKIRSTKLEDSAMYFCASSAQVGTDPYGYTFGSGTRLTVV.

This clone has only a few counts. Written as DNA, the CDR3 is TGTGCCACCAGCAGAGTGGGCGGTGGTAGGGGAGGCCCTTCTGGAAACACCATATATTTT. Translating it yields CATSRVGGGRGGPSGNTIYF. The chain uses TRBV15 and TRBJ1-3, with D perhaps matching TRBD1 (5 bases). V was shortened by 1 base and J by 1 base, with 23 bases between the two germline ends. CDR3 length: 20 residues. Germline V gene lookup returns CDR1 LNHNV and CDR2 YYDKDF (reference sequence).

J is TRBJ1-2 and V is TRBV9; D possibly corresponds to TRBD1 (5 bases). The V end lost 4 bases, the J end lost 3 bases, and 19 bases lay between the germline ends. The CDR3 is made up of 16 amino acids. The germline V gene encodes CDR1 SGDLS and CDR2 YYNGEE. This CDR3 reads CASSSLRQGHDYGYTF. CDR3 in DNA: TGTGCCAGCAGCTCCCTCCGTCAGGGCCATGACTATGGCTACACCTTC.

V and J are TRBV27 and TRBJ1-4, with D perhaps matching TRBD1 (5 bases). Germline V lookup: CDR1 MNHEY, CDR2 SMNVEV (reference sequence). The V end was cut by 3 bases, the J end by 10 bases, with 15 bases between. CDR3 length: 14 residues. This chain's CDR3 is CASSFEGSGGKLFF. The DNA of the CDR3 is TGTGCCAGCAGTTTCGAAGGGTCGGGGGGAAAACTGTTTTTT.

The V and J genes are TRBV12-3 or TRBV12-4 and TRBJ2-5, with 7 bases matching TRBD2. Trimming removed 6 bases from V and 9 bases from J; junction bases left unmatched: 7. There are 12 residues in the CDR3. The CDR3 protein is CASSASGVPQYF. DNA for the CDR3: TGTGCCAGCAGCGCTAGCGGCGTGCCCCAGTACTTC.

This clone occurred a few times. This chain joins TRBV6-5 and TRBJ1-2; possibly TRBD1 for D (6 bases). The CDR3 totals 14 residues. CDR1 is MNHEY and CDR2 is SVGAGI in the germline V gene. Between the trimmed V and J ends, which lost 6 bases and 0 bases, there was a span of 11 bases. DNA of the CDR3: TGTGCCAGCAGGGGGGGGGCCTCTAACTATGGCTACACCTTC. This gives the protein CASRGGASNYGYTF.

The chain couples TRBV27 to TRBJ2-7; the match to TRBD1 covers 10 bases. V shed 4 bases, J shed 6 bases, and the junction held 9 bases outside the gene matches. From germline, CDR1 is MNHEY and CDR2 SMNVEV (reference sequence). The CDR3 is 15 amino acids. CDR3 amino acids: CASSSDRDRGSEQYF. CDR3 nucleotides: TGTGCCAGCAGTTCGGACCGGGACAGGGGATCCGAGCAGTACTTC.

For the CDR3, the DNA is TGTGCCAGCAGCACCGCGGGGACCCAGTACTTC. Its translation: CASSTAGTQYF. The chain combines TRBV6-6 with TRBJ2-5, with D possibly TRBD2 on 5 matching bases. Germline CDR1 reads MNHNY; CDR2 reads SVGAGI (reference sequence). Trimming removed 6 bases at V and 7 bases at J, with 9 bases between. This CDR3 spans 11 amino acids.

The rearrangement links TRBV11-3 to TRBJ2-1; 9 bases align to TRBD1. The CDR3 length is 13 residues. V trimming: 3 bases; J trimming: 9 bases; junction bases outside the gene matches: 3. Germline lookup yields CDR1 SGHNT and CDR2 YENEEA. In DNA form, the CDR3 reads TGTGCCAGCAGCTTCACAGGGGGCGGTGAGCAGTTCTTC. Translated, it gives CASSFTGGGEQFF.

The V and J genes are TRBV27 and TRBJ2-1; D is unclear. The CDR3 runs to 13 residues. V gave up 4 bases and J gave up 2 bases, with 6 bases separating them. Germline assignment: CDR1 MNHEY and CDR2 SMNVEV (reference sequence). In nucleotides, the CDR3 is TGTGCCAGCAGTTCCAAAACCTACAATGAGCAGTTCTTC. It translates to CASSSKTYNEQFF.

V usage is TRBV5-6 and J usage is TRBJ2-7, with TRBD2 identical over 13 bases. CDR1 is SGHDT, CDR2 YYEEEE, per germline. Losses at the gene ends were 4 bases for V and 3 bases for J; bases not matched to a gene: 4. CDR3 length equals 15 residues. The CDR3, as DNA: TGTGCCAGCAGCAACGGACTAGCGGGGGACTACGAGCAGTACTTC. Amino acids: CASSNGLAGDYEQYF.

V gene TRBV5-1 combines with J gene TRBJ2-7; 8 bases map to TRBD1. The V and J ends lost 6 bases and 6 bases, in that order; junction bases with no gene match: 8. CDR1 is SGHRS, CDR2 YFSETQ, per germline. This CDR3 spans 13 amino acids. CDR3 in DNA: TGCGCCAGCATGCTCGGACAGGGCCGCGAGCAGTACTTC. The encoded protein is CASMLGQGREQYF. Filled out from reference TRBV5-1 and TRBJ2-7, the complete variable domain reads KAGVTQTPRYLIKTRGQQVTLSCSPISGHRSVSWYQQTPGQGLQFLFEYFSETQRNKGNFPGRFSGRQFSNSRSEMNVSTLELGDSALYLCASMLGQGREQYFGPGTRLTVT.